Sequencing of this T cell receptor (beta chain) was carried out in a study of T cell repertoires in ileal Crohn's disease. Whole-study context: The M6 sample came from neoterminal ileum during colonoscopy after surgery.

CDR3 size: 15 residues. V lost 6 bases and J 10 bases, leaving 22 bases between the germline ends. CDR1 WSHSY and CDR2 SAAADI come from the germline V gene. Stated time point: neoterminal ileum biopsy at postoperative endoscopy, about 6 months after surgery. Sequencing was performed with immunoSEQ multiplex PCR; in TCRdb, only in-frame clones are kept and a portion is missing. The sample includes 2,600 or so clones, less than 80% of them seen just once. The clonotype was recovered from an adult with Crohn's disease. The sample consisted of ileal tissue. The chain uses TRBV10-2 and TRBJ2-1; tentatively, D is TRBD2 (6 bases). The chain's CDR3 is CASRQARTMNEEQFF. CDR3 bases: TGCGCCAGCAGACAGGCTCGGACTATGAATGAGGAGCAGTTCTTC.